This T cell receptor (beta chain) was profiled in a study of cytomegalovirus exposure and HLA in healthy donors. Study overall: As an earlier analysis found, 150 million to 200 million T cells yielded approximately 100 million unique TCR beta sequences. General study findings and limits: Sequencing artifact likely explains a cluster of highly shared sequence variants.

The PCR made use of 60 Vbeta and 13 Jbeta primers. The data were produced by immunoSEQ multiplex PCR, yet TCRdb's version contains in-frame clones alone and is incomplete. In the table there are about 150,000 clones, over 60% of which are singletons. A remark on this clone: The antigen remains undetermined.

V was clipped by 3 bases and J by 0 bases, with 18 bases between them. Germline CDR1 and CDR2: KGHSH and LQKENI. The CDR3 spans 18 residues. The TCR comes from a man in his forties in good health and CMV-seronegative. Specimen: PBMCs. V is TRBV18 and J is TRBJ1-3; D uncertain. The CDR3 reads CASSPSTFWESSGNTIYF. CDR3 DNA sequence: TGTGCCAGCTCACCTTCGACCTTTTGGGAGAGCTCTGGAAACACCATATATTTT. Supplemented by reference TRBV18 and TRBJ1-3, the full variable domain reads NAGVMQNPRHLVRRRGQEARLRCSPMKGHSHVYWYRQLPEEGLKFMVYLQKENIIDESGMPKERFSAEFPKEGPSILRIQQVVRGDSAAYFCASSPSTFWESSGNTIYFGEGSWLTVV.